This T cell receptor beta chain was recovered during a study of shared clonotypes between healthy human individuals. General study findings and limits: It was observed that approximately 5% of naive CD4 clonotypes were shared across four donors.

Of note for this clone: The antigen is unknown.

From germline, CDR1 is SQVTM and CDR2 ANQGSEA. The CDR3 totals 14 residues. Trimming removed 4 bases at V and 6 bases at J, with 13 bases between. The protocol was immunoSEQ multiplex PCR, while the TCRdb copy is restricted to in-frame clones and leaves out a portion. This repertoire shows approximately 2.1 million clones, over 90% found once; its top ten account for 0.39%. Input material: naive CD4+ T cells from PBMCs. Subset denoted: CD45RA+ positively selected. This sequence originates from a young man in good health. Some clones in this sample may be carry-over from other donors' samples. The rearrangement joins TRBV29-1 to TRBJ1-6; TRBD1 might be the D (5 bases). DNA of the CDR3: TGCAGCGTTGCTAGGGACCGGGGTAATTCACCCCTCCACTTT. Its protein product is CSVARDRGNSPLHF.